The 7 T cell receptor beta chains below come from one sample, sequenced in a study of CD8 T cells in Susac syndrome (dated by TCRdb to the late 2010s). The library was generated by the immunoSEQ multiplex PCR assay. RNA was extracted using the RNeasy kit, and about 0.5 to 1 ug of the RNA was reverse transcribed with random hexamers. TCRdb itself trimmed the public reads at Q25 with fastp, ran MiXCR and retained productive beta chains. Merged by CDR3 protein, the rows form single entries marked with the most common genes and DNA. The sample table records roughly 180,000 distinct CDR3 sequences; about 95% of these occur just once. Of the sample, about 0.1% is held by the ten largest clones. Material: CD4+ T cells from PBMCs. The receptors derive from a human donor in good health.

The gene calls are TRBV20-1 and TRBJ2-3; D is uncertain. Looked up from germline, CDR1 is DFQATT and CDR2 is SNEGSKA (reference sequence). With 4 bases removed from V and 2 bases from J, the gap between germline ends came to 13 bases. This CDR3 is 14 amino acids long. The CDR3, as DNA: TGCAGTGCTATGTGGGATTCGATCACAGATACGCAGTATTTT. Protein product: CSAMWDSITDTQYF.

The chain uses TRBV27 and TRBJ1-2; no reliable D call. The CDR3 runs to 13 residues. Trimming took 2 bases from V and 4 from J, leaving 8 bases between them. Germline V CDR1 and CDR2: MNHEY, SMNVEV (reference sequence). The CDR3 nucleotides are TGTGCCAGCAGTTTAATTTCGGGCTATGGCTACACCTTC. Translation: CASSLISGYGYTF.

The genes are TRBV5-1 and TRBJ2-3, with a tentative D call TRBD2 (5 bases). The CDR3 extends over 17 amino acids. Trimming stripped 0 bases from V and 0 bases from J, with 14 bases between. Germline V gene sequence: CDR1 SGHRS, CDR2 YFSETQ. CDR3 amino acids: CASSLGYRSGSTDTQYF. CDR3 DNA: TGCGCCAGCAGCTTGGGGTATCGGAGCGGTAGCACAGATACGCAGTATTTT.

The gene calls are TRBV2 and TRBJ2-3; D not resolved. CDR1 SNHLY and CDR2 FYNNEI come from the germline V gene. CDR3 length: 12 amino acids. Trimming pared 3 bases from V and 5 bases from J, leaving 6 bases between. The CDR3 reads CASSESEDTQYF. The CDR3 DNA is TGTGCCAGCAGTGAGTCCGAAGATACGCAGTATTTT.

The chain carries TRBV24-1 and TRBJ2-3; 15 bases map to TRBD2. Germline V gene data show CDR1 as KGHDR and CDR2 as SFDVKD. J lost 5 bases, V lost 4 bases, and 9 bases had no gene match. The CDR3 contains 18 residues. The chain's CDR3 is CATSDPGLAGGRGDTQYF. The CDR3, as DNA: TGTGCCACCAGTGACCCCGGACTAGCGGGAGGGCGAGGAGATACGCAGTATTTT.

The chain is built from TRBV29-1 and TRBJ1-2; D not certain. Germline V gene lookup returns CDR1 SQVTM and CDR2 ANQGSEA. The CDR3 length is 14 residues. V lost 0 bases to trimming and J lost 4 bases, with 12 bases between them. The CDR3 is CSVEEPAGSYGYTF. For the CDR3, the DNA is TGCAGCGTTGAAGAACCGGCGGGGTCCTATGGCTACACCTTC.

The CDR3 loop is CASSQGSYNNEQFF. For the CDR3, the DNA is TGTGCCAGCAGCCAAGGGTCCTACAACAATGAGCAGTTCTTC. The rearrangement joins TRBV3-1 to TRBJ2-1; no clear D gene. Deletions cut 1 base from V and 5 bases from J, with 9 bases between. The germline V gene has CDR1 LGHDT and CDR2 YNNKEL (reference sequence). This CDR3 spans 14 amino acids.